This TCR beta chain was retrieved from a study of T cell changes during pregnancy in multiple sclerosis. Sequencing was performed with immunoSEQ multiplex PCR; in TCRdb, only in-frame clones are kept and a portion is missing. The repertoire includes 55,000 to 70,000 clones, over 85% of them detected once, and roughly 0.33% sits in the top ten. The CDR3 totals 16 residues. CDR1 MDHEN and CDR2 SYDVKM come from the germline V gene. V was clipped by 6 bases and J by 1 base; unmatched bases: 11. In its sample, this clone was seen a few times. The receptor's source is a female donor with multiple sclerosis, enrolled in a pregnancy study. The rearrangement links TRBV28 to TRBJ1-1, with 7 positions matching TRBD1. The sample was CD4+ T cells from peripheral blood mononuclear cells, taken before pregnancy. Written as DNA, the CDR3 is TGTGCCAGCAGACCCTCTTACAGGGGCCCGAACACTGAAGCTTTCTTT. Protein product: CASRPSYRGPNTEAFF.